These 5 T cell receptor beta chains came from one sample sequenced in a study of OX40 agonist ivuxolimab in advanced cancers. Repertoires were generated with immunoSEQ multiplex PCR, while TCRdb's copy carries only in-frame clones and drops some. The sample gives 70,000 to 95,000 clones, under 95% of which show up once; around 0.51% is in the top ten. The source was CD4+ or CD8+ T cells sorted from blood, collected in a trial of the OX40 agonist ivuxolimab. Receptor source: an adult with an advanced solid tumor such as melanoma, head and neck, liver or kidney cancer.

The J gene is TRBJ2-7, the V gene TRBV2; D not certain. CDR3 length: 11 residues. Germline assignment: CDR1 SNHLY and CDR2 FYNNEI. Trimming pared 8 bases from V and 2 bases from J, leaving 7 bases between. The CDR3 here is CASPTAYEQYF. The CDR3 nucleotides are TGTGCCAGCCCAACGGCCTACGAGCAGTACTTC.

This chain connects TRBV30 to TRBJ2-3; TRBD2 matches at 12 bases. The germline CDR1 and CDR2 sequences are GTSNPN and SVGIG (reference sequence). V lost 0 bases, J lost 6 bases, and 7 bases stayed unmatched. The CDR3 loop spans 16 amino acids. The CDR3 reads CAWSVSITSGGDTQYF. CDR3 DNA: TGTGCCTGGAGTGTATCGATAACTAGCGGGGGGGATACGCAGTATTTT.

This chain links TRBV5-1 with TRBJ2-5; tentative D call: TRBD1 (5 bases). V was pared by 6 bases and J by 1 base, with 13 bases between. This CDR3 comprises 14 residues. Per the germline V gene, CDR1 is SGHRS and CDR2 is YFSETQ. The CDR3 bases are TGCGCCAGCACGCGTCAGGGTATCCAAGAGACCCAGTACTTC. This codes for CASTRQGIQETQYF.

V is TRBV6-5 and J is TRBJ2-7; 8 bases map to TRBD2. V lost 4 bases and J lost 7; bases outside the gene matches: 15. The germline CDR1 and CDR2 sequences are MNHEY and SVGAGI. The length of the CDR3 is 16 residues. The DNA of the CDR3 is TGTGCCAGCAGTTCCGGGGGGGTGGGTGGAACGGCGGAGCAGTACTTC. Translated, it gives CASSSGGVGGTAEQYF.

Note on this clone: This same CDR3 is encoded by further DNA sequences in the sample. The rearrangement joins TRBV18 to TRBJ1-1, with 9 bases that match TRBD1. Germline CDR1 is KGHSH and CDR2 is LQKENI. CDR3 length: 13 amino acids. V was pared by 3 bases and J by 4 bases, with 0 bases of the junction left unmatched. The CDR3 DNA is TGTGCCAGCTCACCGGGACAGGGCACTGAAGCTTTCTTT. This translates into CASSPGQGTEAFF.